These 22 T cell receptor beta chains originate from one sample sequenced in a study of T cells after yellow fever vaccination. TCRdb fed the 5' RACE reads into MiXCR, producing one record per CDR3 protein. The data contain about 310,000 distinct CDR3 sequences, around 3.9% of them singletons. The sequences come from PBMCs, collected on the day of the yellow fever booster vaccination. These receptors all come from a man younger than 35 who received the YFV17D yellow fever vaccine.

This clonotype was seen repeatedly, ten times or more. The J gene is TRBJ2-5, the V gene TRBV7-2; D not resolved. The CDR3 runs to 14 residues. V shed 6 bases and J shed 0 bases, with 11 bases lying between them. Per the germline V gene, CDR1 is SGHTA and CDR2 is FQGNSA. CDR3 residues: CASRREAHQETQYF. DNA for the CDR3: TGTGCCAGCAGACGCGAGGCGCACCAAGAGACCCAGTACTTC.

The chain has TRBV20-1 and TRBJ2-3; TRBD2 matches 10 bases. CDR3 size: 17 residues. CDR1 is DFQATT and CDR2 is SNEGSKA in the germline V gene (reference sequence). Trimming cost V 4 bases and J 0 bases; bases outside gene matches: 10. CDR3 loop: CSATAAGGGSSTDTQYF. The CDR3 nucleotides read TGCAGTGCTACCGCAGCGGGGGGGGGATCTAGCACAGATACGCAGTATTTT.

This clonotype turned up a few times. V and J are TRBV5-1 and TRBJ1-1; no reliable D call. V was clipped by 2 bases and J by 6 bases, with 11 bases between them. Germline V gene data show CDR1 as SGHRS and CDR2 as YFSETQ. The CDR3 runs 13 residues. The CDR3 nucleotides read TGCGCCAGCAGCTTCGTCGGCAACGCTGAAGCTTTCTTT. Its protein product is CASSFVGNAEAFF.

The chain is built from TRBV28 and TRBJ2-1; D gene ambiguous. Trimming took off 7 bases at V and 9 bases at J, with 19 bases between the two ends. The CDR3 has 14 amino acids. CDR1 and CDR2 (germline): MDHEN, SYDVKM. The chain's CDR3 is CASIRDQGSGEQFF. In nucleotides, the CDR3 is TGTGCCAGCATACGAGATCAAGGGTCCGGTGAGCAGTTCTTC.

This clonotype was picked up many times. CDR3 sequence: CATSRAGGAGTGELFF. The CDR3 nucleotides read TGTGCCACCAGCAGAGCGGGGGGCGCGGGCACCGGGGAGCTGTTTTTT. This chain connects TRBV15 to TRBJ2-2; D might be TRBD2 (7 bases). CDR3 length: 16 residues. Trimming cost V 1 base and J 4 bases, with 13 bases left between them. Per the germline V gene, CDR1 is LNHNV and CDR2 is YYDKDF (reference sequence).

This clonotype has just a few counts. The J gene is TRBJ2-2, the V gene TRBV4-3; D might be TRBD2 (5 bases). CDR1 is LGHNA, CDR2 YSLEER, per germline. The CDR3 runs to 15 residues. V lost 0 bases and J lost 7, with 12 bases in between. The CDR3 DNA reads as TGCGCCAGCAGCCAAGATCCACGAGGGAACGGGGAGCTGTTTTTT. It codes for CASSQDPRGNGELFF.

This clonotype appeared a few times. V and J are TRBV12-3 or TRBV12-4 and TRBJ2-1; D gene unclear. Trimming removed 6 bases from V and 0 bases from J, with 15 bases in between. The CDR3 covers 16 residues. The CDR3 is CASRPMAASSYNEQFF. The DNA of the CDR3 is TGTGCCAGCAGGCCGATGGCCGCGAGCTCCTACAATGAGCAGTTCTTC.

In its sample, this clonotype was seen many times. This sequence joins TRBV20-1 and TRBJ2-2; a possible D gene is TRBD1 (6 bases). CDR1 and CDR2 from the germline V gene are DFQATT and SNEGSKA (reference sequence). The CDR3 is 17 residues long. Trimming shortened V by 1 base and J by 2 bases, and 17 bases separated the two germline ends. This CDR3 is CSARGTEWTKNTGELFF. CDR3 bases: TGCAGTGCTAGAGGGACAGAGTGGACCAAAAACACCGGGGAGCTGTTTTTT.

This clonotype occurred many times. The gene calls are TRBV6-6 and TRBJ1-1; TRBD1 might be the D (6 bases). The germline V gene has CDR1 MNHNY and CDR2 SVGAGI (reference sequence). Trimming removed 0 bases at V and 3 bases at J, with 8 bases between. This CDR3 has 14 residues. Here the CDR3 DNA reads TGTGCCAGCAGTTACTCGTCAGGGGACACTGAAGCTTTCTTT. Encoded protein: CASSYSSGDTEAFF.

The chain employs TRBV27 and TRBJ1-1; 9 bases agree with TRBD1. CDR3 length: 14 amino acids. V lost 6 bases, J lost 4 bases, and 6 bases stayed unmatched. CDR1 is MNHEY and CDR2 is SMNVEV in the germline V gene (reference sequence). CDR3 DNA: TGTGCCAGCAGCGGGGACAGGGCTGGCACTGAAGCTTTCTTT. Its translation: CASSGDRAGTEAFF.

This clonotype was seen repeatedly, ten times or more. CDR3 DNA sequence: TGTGCCAGCAGCTCGGACTCTGAGGGCTACGAGCAGTACGTC. It specifies CASSSDSEGYEQYV. The rearrangement joins TRBV7-9 to TRBJ2-7; a weak D match, TRBD2 (5 bases). The CDR3 spans 14 residues. Germline V gene lookup returns CDR1 SEHNR and CDR2 FQNEAQ (reference sequence). Trimming took 4 bases from V and 3 from J, leaving 13 bases between them.

The gene calls are TRBV7-2 and TRBJ2-7; D might be TRBD1 (5 bases). Trimming took 8 bases from V and 4 from J, leaving 21 bases between them. In germline, CDR1 is SGHTA, CDR2 FQGNSA. The CDR3 length is 15 residues. The CDR3 DNA follows: TGTGCCAGCCGTGCGCCCGAGCAGGGAACATACGAGCAGTACTTC. It encodes CASRAPEQGTYEQYF.

Only a few counts were recorded for this clonotype. The chain is built from TRBV5-6 and TRBJ1-2, with TRBD1 identical over 8 bases. V was pared by 5 bases and J by 6 bases, with 6 bases of the junction left unmatched. This CDR3 is 13 amino acids long. Germline CDR1 is SGHDT and CDR2 is YYEEEE. The CDR3 protein is CASRRTGNDGYTF. Written as DNA, the CDR3 is TGTGCCAGCAGGAGGACAGGGAATGATGGCTACACCTTC.

This clonotype was counted a few times. The genes are TRBV4-3 and TRBJ1-6, with D possibly being TRBD1 (5 bases). V lost 3 bases to trimming and J lost 6 bases, with 15 bases between them. This CDR3 has 16 residues. Looked up from germline, CDR1 is LGHNA and CDR2 is YSLEER. As DNA, the CDR3 is TGCGCCAGCAGCCAGAATCCTAGCGGGGCTAATTCACCCCTCCACTTT. It codes for CASSQNPSGANSPLHF.

The sample holds many counts of this clonotype. The V call is TRBV15, the J call TRBJ1-2; 7 bases line up with TRBD1. V lost 2 bases to trimming and J lost 2 bases; unmatched junction nucleotides: 8. Germline V gene lookup returns CDR1 LNHNV and CDR2 YYDKDF (reference sequence). The CDR3 sequence is 16 residues long. DNA for the CDR3: TGTGCCACCAGCAGAACGACAGGGAAACTAAACTATGGCTACACCTTC. Translating gives CATSRTTGKLNYGYTF.

This clonotype was seen ten or more times. The chain employs TRBV20-1 and TRBJ1-2, with D possibly TRBD1 on 5 matching bases. Germline V lookup: CDR1 DFQATT, CDR2 SNEGSKA (reference sequence). Trimming took 2 bases from V and 6 from J, leaving 10 bases between them. The CDR3 runs to 12 residues. CDR3 nucleotides: TGCAGTGCTAGAAGGGGAGGGAATGGCTACACCTTC. Its translation is CSARRGGNGYTF.

This sequence joins TRBV4-1 and TRBJ2-2; D gene uncertain. The V end lost 1 base, the J end lost 2 bases, and 8 bases lay between the germline ends. The CDR3 contains 15 residues. The germline gives CDR1 MGHRA, CDR2 YSYEKL. CDR3 sequence: CASSQAKVNTGELFF. CDR3 DNA sequence: TGCGCCAGCAGCCAAGCCAAGGTTAACACCGGGGAGCTGTTTTTT.

This clonotype came up many times. The rearrangement joins TRBV11-2 to TRBJ2-1; 9 nucleotides line up with TRBD2. Losses at the gene ends were 6 bases for V and 4 bases for J; bases not matched to a gene: 16. The germline CDR1 and CDR2 sequences are SGHAT and FQNNGV. The CDR3 is 18 residues long. The CDR3 nucleotides are TGTGCCAGCAGAGAATTTTCTTTCGGGCGGGGGGGATACAATGAGCAGTTCTTC. Translated: CASREFSFGRGGYNEQFF.

This clonotype was recorded at least ten times. V usage is TRBV20-1 and J usage is TRBJ2-3; D unclear. Germline V lookup: CDR1 DFQATT, CDR2 SNEGSKA (reference sequence). This CDR3 spans 13 amino acids. The V gene lost 6 bases and the J gene lost 0 bases, with 10 bases spanning the gap. Written as DNA, the CDR3 is TGCAGTGCCCCCCCCGATAGCACAGATACGCAGTATTTT. Translating gives CSAPPDSTDTQYF.

This clonotype was counted only a few times. The chain has TRBV27 and TRBJ2-6, with TRBD2 matching over 7 bases. The CDR3 covers 16 residues. CDR1 is MNHEY and CDR2 is SMNVEV in the germline V gene (reference sequence). V was clipped by 6 bases and J by 0 bases; unmatched bases: 5. CDR3 in amino acids: CASRRSGDSGANVLTF. The DNA of the CDR3 is TGTGCCAGCAGGCGAAGCGGGGACTCTGGGGCCAACGTCCTGACTTTC.

The chain uses TRBV5-1 and TRBJ1-1; D is possibly TRBD1 (5 bases). The CDR3 is 16 residues long. Germline-derived CDR1 and CDR2 are SGHRS and YFSETQ. With 4 bases removed from V and 4 bases from J, the gap between germline ends came to 20 bases. DNA for the CDR3: TGCGCCAGCAGCGGAGACTCCAGGGTCATAAGCACTGAAGCTTTCTTT. It codes for CASSGDSRVISTEAFF.

The genes are TRBV6-5 and TRBJ1-1, with D possibly matching TRBD1 (6 bases). The germline CDR1 and CDR2 sequences are MNHEY and SVGAGI. V lost 7 bases, J lost 0 bases, and 21 bases lay in between. This CDR3 spans 17 amino acids. CDR3 DNA: TGTGCCAGCACCAAGGGGGTGACCAAGCCGGTGAACACTGAAGCTTTCTTT. It yields the protein CASTKGVTKPVNTEAFF.